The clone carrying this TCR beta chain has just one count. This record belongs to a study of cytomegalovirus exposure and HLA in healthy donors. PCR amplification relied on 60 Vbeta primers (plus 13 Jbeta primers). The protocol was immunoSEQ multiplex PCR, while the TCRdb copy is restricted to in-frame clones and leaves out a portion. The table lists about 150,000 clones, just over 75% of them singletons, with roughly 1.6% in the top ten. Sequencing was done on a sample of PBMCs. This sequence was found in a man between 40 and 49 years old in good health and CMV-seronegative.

Here the CDR3 reads CASSLTGTDTQYF. The CDR3 coding sequence is TGTGCCAGCAGCTTGACAGGCACAGATACGCAGTATTTT. The chain employs TRBV5-6 and TRBJ2-3, with D uncertain. Trimming removed 1 base from V and 1 base from J, with 4 bases in between. There are 13 residues in the CDR3. CDR1 and CDR2 from the germline V gene are SGHDT and YYEEEE.